This T cell receptor (beta chain) was obtained from a study of PD-1 blockade in classical Hodgkin lymphoma. Every single patient, without exception, relapsed after autologous stem cell transplantation, and brentuximab vedotin exposure varied. General study findings and limits: The drivers behind the repertoire differences, possibly disease activity or prior therapy, remain undefined.

Sequencing was performed with immunoSEQ multiplex PCR; in TCRdb, only in-frame clones are kept and a portion is missing. The sample lists roughly 41,000 clones, about 70% seen once, with 20% to 25% in the top ten. As concerns this clone: The antigen is unknown. Compared with germline, one end of the junction differs, possibly owing to a read error.

CDR1 is ENHRY and CDR2 is SYGVKD in the germline V gene. The CDR3 contains 12 residues. This rearrangement joins TRBV10-3 to TRBJ1-6; D remains unclear. The input for sequencing was peripheral blood mononuclear cells (PBMCs), taken at baseline. This receptor was identified in a human donor with classical Hodgkin lymphoma. This CDR3 reads CAIREYNSPLHF. Written as DNA, the CDR3 is TGTGCCATCAGGGAGTATAATTCACCCCTCCACTTT.